The 15 T cell receptor beta chains listed next were all sequenced from one sample in a study of shared clonotypes between healthy human individuals. Libraries were prepared by immunoSEQ multiplex PCR; TCRdb keeps only in-frame clonotypes and omits some of them. The sample has over a million clones; around 82% are singletons. Material for sequencing was memory CD4+ T cells from PBMCs. Subset: CD45RA-negative fraction. Source of these receptors: a young man in good health. Some clones in this sample may be carry-over from other donors' samples.

J is TRBJ2-7 and V is TRBV7-8; 8 positions agree with TRBD2. V gave up 7 bases and J gave up 3 bases; unmatched junction bases: 20. The length of the CDR3 is 18 residues. Germline-derived CDR1 and CDR2 are SGHVS and FQNEAQ. The CDR3 DNA sequence: TGTGCCAGCACCCATGAATCGACAGCCAGCGGGAGTCTCTACGAGCAGTACTTC. Translating it yields CASTHESTASGSLYEQYF.

V gene TRBV10-3 combines with J gene TRBJ1-2; a possible D gene is TRBD1 (5 bases). This CDR3 is 14 amino acids long. Germline lookup yields CDR1 ENHRY and CDR2 SYGVKD. The V end lost 3 bases, the J end lost 7 bases, and 15 bases lay between the germline ends. The CDR3 loop reads CAISDSGRRFGYTF. The CDR3 DNA sequence: TGTGCCATCAGTGACTCGGGGCGGCGTTTTGGCTACACCTTC.

The J gene is TRBJ1-2, the V gene TRBV28; D is uncertain. With 5 bases removed from V and 4 bases from J, the gap between germline ends came to 11 bases. The CDR3 loop spans 13 amino acids. Germline lookup yields CDR1 MDHEN and CDR2 SYDVKM. CDR3 nucleotide sequence: TGTGCCAGCAGTGCGAACAGAGTCTATGGCTACACCTTC. Amino acid sequence: CASSANRVYGYTF.

This chain joins TRBV6-1 and TRBJ2-3, with 9 bases lining up with TRBD1. CDR3 length equals 14 residues. The germline CDR1 and CDR2 sequences are MNHNS and SASEGT. With V trimmed by 1 base and J by 9 bases, 5 bases remained unmatched. CDR3 sequence (DNA): TGTGCCAGCAGTGAAGGGGGACAGGGTGAGACGCAGTATTTT. This encodes CASSEGGQGETQYF.

J is TRBJ1-4 and V is TRBV5-6; D not resolved. CDR3 size: 16 residues. Trimming left V 0 bases short and J 2 bases short, with 11 bases between. Germline loops: CDR1 SGHDT, CDR2 YYEEEE. The CDR3 region has the DNA TGTGCCAGCAGCTTGGACCTCGGGGATACTAATGAAAAACTGTTTTTT. Translating gives CASSLDLGDTNEKLFF.

The gene calls are TRBV5-1 and TRBJ2-2, with D possibly TRBD2 on 5 matching bases. With 2 bases removed from V and 4 bases from J, the gap between germline ends came to 12 bases. In germline, CDR1 is SGHRS, CDR2 YFSETQ. The CDR3 is 15 residues long. CDR3: CASSFGSALTGELFF. CDR3 nucleotide sequence: TGCGCCAGCAGCTTCGGTAGCGCGCTCACCGGGGAGCTGTTTTTT.

The gene calls are TRBV5-8 and TRBJ2-1; D gene unclear. Trimming left V 4 bases short and J 15 bases short, with 20 bases between. Germline loops: CDR1 SGHTS, CDR2 YDEGEE. The CDR3 sequence is 13 residues long. The CDR3 region has the DNA TGTGCCAGCAGCCCAACCTTGGCCTCCACCCGGTTCTTC. It codes for CASSPTLASTRFF.

This chain uses TRBV7-3 with TRBJ2-1; 7 bases fit TRBD1. With V trimmed by 5 bases and J by 4 bases, 2 bases remained unmatched. This CDR3 comprises 13 residues. In germline, CDR1 is SGHTA, CDR2 FQGTGA. CDR3 coding DNA: TGTGCCAGCAGCACGACAGGGTACAATGAGCAGTTCTTC. This translates into CASSTTGYNEQFF.

The DNA for the CDR3 is TGTGCCAGCAGTCCGAGGGGGGGGAATCAGCCCCAGCATTTT. Protein product: CASSPRGGNQPQHF. This chain joins TRBV27 and TRBJ1-5, with D tentatively TRBD1 (6 bases). Germline CDR1 and CDR2: MNHEY and SMNVEV (reference sequence). Between the trimmed V and J ends, which lost 5 bases and 4 bases, there was a span of 12 bases. The CDR3 totals 14 residues.

The chain recombines TRBV28 with TRBJ2-7; D unresolved. This CDR3 region has 14 residues. The germline V gene encodes CDR1 MDHEN and CDR2 SYDVKM. The germline V and J ends were trimmed by 4 bases and 5 bases, with 15 bases remaining between them. The CDR3 DNA is TGTGCCAGCAGTTCCCCCCCGTCGCACAACGAGCAGTACTTC. Translated, it gives CASSSPPSHNEQYF.

The rearrangement joins TRBV29-1 to TRBJ2-1; 7 positions agree with TRBD1. The CDR3 contains 15 residues. Trimming took 0 bases from V and 4 from J; bases not matched to a gene: 6. Germline-derived CDR1 and CDR2 are SQVTM and ANQGSEA. The CDR3: CSVEERQGYYNEQFF. In nucleotides, the CDR3 is TGCAGCGTTGAAGAAAGACAGGGCTATTACAATGAGCAGTTCTTC.

The V and J genes are TRBV7-8 and TRBJ2-6; D might be TRBD2 (5 bases). The CDR3 runs 17 residues. Germline assignment: CDR1 SGHVS and CDR2 FQNEAQ. Deletions cut 4 bases from V and 2 bases from J, with 15 bases between. The CDR3 spells CASSSVGFGAGANVLTF. The CDR3 DNA reads TGTGCCAGCAGCTCAGTCGGTTTCGGGGCTGGGGCCAACGTCCTGACTTTC.

CDR3 loop: CATSPRQTNEKLFF. CDR3 DNA sequence: TGTGCCACGTCTCCCAGGCAAACTAATGAAAAACTGTTTTTT. The chain links TRBV28 to TRBJ1-4; D unresolved. This CDR3 contains 14 residues. Germline V gene sequence: CDR1 MDHEN, CDR2 SYDVKM. V was pared by 10 bases and J by 1 base, with 13 bases between.

The rearrangement links TRBV5-6 to TRBJ1-2; D gene unclear. V lost 2 bases and J 6 bases, leaving 17 bases between the germline ends. The CDR3 covers 15 residues. The germline V gene encodes CDR1 SGHDT and CDR2 YYEEEE. CDR3 bases: TGTGCCAGCAGCTTTTTGGGTCTCCGCTTTAATGGCTACACCTTC. Protein sequence: CASSFLGLRFNGYTF.

The chain couples TRBV2 to TRBJ2-2; 10 nucleotides match TRBD1. After removal of 5 bases from V and 6 bases from J, the junction contained 6 bases not matched to a gene. Germline assignment: CDR1 SNHLY and CDR2 FYNNEI. This CDR3 region has 15 residues. CDR3 nucleotide sequence: TGTGCCAGCAGTCCCCGGACAGGGGGTTCCGGGGAGCTGTTTTTT. The encoded protein is CASSPRTGGSGELFF.